This T cell receptor beta chain is drawn from a study of T cell changes during pregnancy in multiple sclerosis. In its sample, this clone was seen once. V was shortened by 5 bases and J by 6 bases, with 7 bases between the two germline ends. CDR3 size: 12 residues. Germline values: CDR1 ENHRY, CDR2 SYGVKD. Clones were sequenced by immunoSEQ multiplex PCR, and TCRdb holds only the in-frame ones, with some missing. Among around 75,000 clones listed, about 90% were seen once. The source is a female donor in good health, enrolled as a control in a pregnancy study. The source was peripheral blood, collected in the first trimester of pregnancy. The chain joins TRBV10-3 to TRBJ2-2, with D maybe TRBD1 (5 bases). The CDR3 bases are TGTGCCATCAGTCGACAGTCCGGGGAGCTGTTTTTT. Its translation is CAISRQSGELFF.